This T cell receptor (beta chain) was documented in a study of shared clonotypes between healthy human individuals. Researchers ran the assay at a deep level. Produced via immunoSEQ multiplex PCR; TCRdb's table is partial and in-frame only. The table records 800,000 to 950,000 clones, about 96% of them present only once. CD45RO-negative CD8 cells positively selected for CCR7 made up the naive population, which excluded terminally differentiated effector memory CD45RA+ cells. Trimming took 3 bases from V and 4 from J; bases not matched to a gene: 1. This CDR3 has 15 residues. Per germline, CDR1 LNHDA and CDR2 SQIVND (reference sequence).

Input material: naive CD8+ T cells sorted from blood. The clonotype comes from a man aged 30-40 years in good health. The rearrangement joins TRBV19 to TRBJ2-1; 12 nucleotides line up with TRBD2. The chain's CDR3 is CASSMTSGSYNEQFF. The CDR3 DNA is TGTGCCAGTAGTATGACTAGCGGGAGTTACAATGAGCAGTTCTTC. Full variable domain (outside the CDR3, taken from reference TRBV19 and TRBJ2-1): DGGITQSPKYLFRKEGQNVTLSCEQNLNHDAMYWYRQDPGQGLRLIYYSQIVNDFQKGDIAEGYSVSREKKESFPLTVTSAQKNPTAFYLCASSMTSGSYNEQFFGPGTRLTVL.